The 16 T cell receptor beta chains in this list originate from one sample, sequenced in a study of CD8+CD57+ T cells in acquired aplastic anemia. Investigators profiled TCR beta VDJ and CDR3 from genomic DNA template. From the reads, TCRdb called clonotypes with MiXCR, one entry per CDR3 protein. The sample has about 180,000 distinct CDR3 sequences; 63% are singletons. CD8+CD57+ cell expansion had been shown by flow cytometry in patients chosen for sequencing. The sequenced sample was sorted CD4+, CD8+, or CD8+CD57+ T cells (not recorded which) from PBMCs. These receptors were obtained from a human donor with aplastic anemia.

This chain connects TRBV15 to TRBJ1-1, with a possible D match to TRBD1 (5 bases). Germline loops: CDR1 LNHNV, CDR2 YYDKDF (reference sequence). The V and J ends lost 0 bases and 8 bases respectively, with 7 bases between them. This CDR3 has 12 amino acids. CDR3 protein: CATSRDGAEAFF. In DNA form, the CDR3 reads TGTGCCACCAGCAGAGATGGGGCAGAAGCTTTCTTT.

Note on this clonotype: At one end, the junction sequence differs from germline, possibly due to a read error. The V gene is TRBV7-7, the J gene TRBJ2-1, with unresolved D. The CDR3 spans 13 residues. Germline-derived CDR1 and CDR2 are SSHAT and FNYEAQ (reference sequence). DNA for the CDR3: TGTGCTAGCAGCTTCGGACCAGGCGATGAGCAGTTCTTC. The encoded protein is CASSFGPGDEQFF.

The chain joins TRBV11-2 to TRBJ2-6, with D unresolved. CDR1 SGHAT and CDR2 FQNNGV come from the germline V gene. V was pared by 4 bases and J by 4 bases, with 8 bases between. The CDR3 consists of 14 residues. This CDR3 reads CASSSIAGANVLTF. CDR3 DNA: TGTGCCAGCAGCTCCATTGCCGGGGCCAACGTCCTGACTTTC.

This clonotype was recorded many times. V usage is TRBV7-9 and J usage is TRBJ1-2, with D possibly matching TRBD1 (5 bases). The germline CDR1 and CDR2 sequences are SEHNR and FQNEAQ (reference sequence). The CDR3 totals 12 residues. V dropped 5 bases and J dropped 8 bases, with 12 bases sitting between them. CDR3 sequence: CASSVPGSGYTF. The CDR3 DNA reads TGTGCCAGCAGCGTTCCAGGGAGCGGCTACACCTTC. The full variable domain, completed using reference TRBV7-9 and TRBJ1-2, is DTGVSQNPRHKITKRGQNVTFRCDPISEHNRLYWYRQTLGQGPEFLTYFQNEAQLEKSRLLSDRFSAERPKGSFSTLEIQRTEQGDSAMYLCASSVPGSGYTFGSGTRLTVV.

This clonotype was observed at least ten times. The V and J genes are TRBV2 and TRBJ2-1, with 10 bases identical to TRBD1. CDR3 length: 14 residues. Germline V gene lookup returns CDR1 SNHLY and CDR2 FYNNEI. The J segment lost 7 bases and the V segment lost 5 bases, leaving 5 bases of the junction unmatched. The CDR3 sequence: CASSPGTGVNEQFF. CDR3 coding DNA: TGTGCCAGCAGTCCCGGGACAGGGGTGAATGAGCAGTTCTTC.

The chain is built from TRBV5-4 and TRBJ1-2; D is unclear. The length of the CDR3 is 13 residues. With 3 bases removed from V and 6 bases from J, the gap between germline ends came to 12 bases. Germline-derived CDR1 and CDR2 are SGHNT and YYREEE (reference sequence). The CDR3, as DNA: TGTGCCAGCAGCTCGACGGATGAGCATGGCTACACCTTC. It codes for CASSSTDEHGYTF.

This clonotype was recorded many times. The CDR3 DNA reads TGCAGTGCTAGAGCGAGCGGGACATTCTATAATTCACCCCTCCACTTT. Translated: CSARASGTFYNSPLHF. The chain employs TRBV20-1 and TRBJ1-6, with D tentatively TRBD1 (6 bases). Trimming removed 1 base at V and 3 bases at J, with 13 bases between. Germline lookup yields CDR1 DFQATT and CDR2 SNEGSKA (reference sequence). The CDR3 covers 16 residues.

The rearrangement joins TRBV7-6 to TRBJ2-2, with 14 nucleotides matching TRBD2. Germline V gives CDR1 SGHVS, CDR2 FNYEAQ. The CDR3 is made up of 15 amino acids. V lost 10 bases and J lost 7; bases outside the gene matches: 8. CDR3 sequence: CATGTSGGRSGELFF. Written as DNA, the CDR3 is TGTGCCACCGGGACTAGCGGGGGCCGGAGCGGGGAGCTGTTTTTT.

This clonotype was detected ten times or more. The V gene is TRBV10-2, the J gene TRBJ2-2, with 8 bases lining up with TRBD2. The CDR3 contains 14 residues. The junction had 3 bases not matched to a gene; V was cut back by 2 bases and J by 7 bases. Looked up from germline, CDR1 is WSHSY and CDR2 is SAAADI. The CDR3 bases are TGCGCCAGCAGTGAGCGACTAGCGAACGGGGAGCTGTTTTTT. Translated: CASSERLANGELFF.

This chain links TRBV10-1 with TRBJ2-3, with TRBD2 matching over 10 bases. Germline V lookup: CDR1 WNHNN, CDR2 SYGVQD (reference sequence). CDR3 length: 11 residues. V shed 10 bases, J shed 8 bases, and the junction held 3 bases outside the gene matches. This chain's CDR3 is CATEREGTQYF. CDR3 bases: TGCGCCACCGAGCGGGAGGGTACGCAGTATTTT.

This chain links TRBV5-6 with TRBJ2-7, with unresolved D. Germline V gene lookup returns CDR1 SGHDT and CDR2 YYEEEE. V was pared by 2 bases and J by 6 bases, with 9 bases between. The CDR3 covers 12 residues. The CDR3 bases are TGTGCCAGCAGCTTCATTTCCCTCGAGCAGTACTTC. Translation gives CASSFISLEQYF.

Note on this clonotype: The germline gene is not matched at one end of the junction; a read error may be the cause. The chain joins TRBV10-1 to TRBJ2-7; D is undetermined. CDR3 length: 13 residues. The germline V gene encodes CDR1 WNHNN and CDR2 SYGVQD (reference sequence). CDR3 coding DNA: TGCCCCAGCAAGGGCGAGAGCTCCTACGAGAAGTACTTC. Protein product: CPSKGESSYEKYF.

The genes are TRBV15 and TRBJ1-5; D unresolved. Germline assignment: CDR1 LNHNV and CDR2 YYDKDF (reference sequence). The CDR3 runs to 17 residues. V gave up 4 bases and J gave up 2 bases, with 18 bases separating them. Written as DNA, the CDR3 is TGTGCCACCAGCAACCCGGAGGGCACATGGGGCAATCAGCCCCAGCATTTT. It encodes CATSNPEGTWGNQPQHF.

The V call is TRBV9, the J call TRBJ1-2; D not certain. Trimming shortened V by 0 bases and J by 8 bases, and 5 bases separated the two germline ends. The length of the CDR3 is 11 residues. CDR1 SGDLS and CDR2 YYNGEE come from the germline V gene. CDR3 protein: CASSVGSGYTF. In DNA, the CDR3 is TGTGCCAGCAGCGTAGGTTCCGGCTACACCTTC.

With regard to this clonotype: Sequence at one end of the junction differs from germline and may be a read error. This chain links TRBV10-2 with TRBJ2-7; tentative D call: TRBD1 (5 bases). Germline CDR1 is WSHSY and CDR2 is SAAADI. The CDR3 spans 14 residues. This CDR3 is CASRRLGPSYEQYF. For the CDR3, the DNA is TGTGCCAGCAGGAGATTGGGGCCGAGCTACGAGCAGTACTTC.

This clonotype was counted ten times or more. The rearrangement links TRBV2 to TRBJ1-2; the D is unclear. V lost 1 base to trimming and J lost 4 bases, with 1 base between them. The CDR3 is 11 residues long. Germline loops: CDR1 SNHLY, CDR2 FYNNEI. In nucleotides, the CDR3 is TGTGCCAGCAGTGAAGGCTATGGCTACACCTTC. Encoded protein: CASSEGYGYTF.